This T cell receptor (beta chain) stems from a study of cytomegalovirus exposure and HLA in healthy donors. For the study at large: As released early, the data held about 85 million unique TCRs from HLA-typed donors. Study-wide results and limits: CMV serostatus was the only recorded immune exposure for donors. The classifier reportedly diagnosed cytomegalovirus status with high specificity and sensitivity. About 87% or about 30% of the time was how often most TCR beta V segments were productive, according to an earlier analysis.

The PCR ran on 60 Vbeta and 13 Jbeta primers. The table came from immunoSEQ multiplex PCR; TCRdb's copy has only in-frame clones and leaves some out. Altogether 160,000 or so clones are present, approximately 78% being singletons, with the ten largest covering 2% to 3%. As regards this clone: No antigen is known for it. Additional DNA sequences in this sample encode the identical CDR3.

The CDR3 is 11 residues long. Germline V gene lookup returns CDR1 GTSNPN and CDR2 SVGIG (reference sequence). V was cut by 0 bases and J by 5 bases, with 4 bases left in between. This TCR was sampled from a human donor in good health. The sample taken for sequencing was PBMCs. The chain links TRBV30 to TRBJ1-1; D remains ambiguous. The CDR3 DNA is TGTGCCTGGAGTGTACAGACTGAAGCTTTCTTT. Amino acids: CAWSVQTEAFF. The entire variable domain, with the rest obtained from reference TRBV30 and TRBJ1-1, is as follows: SQTIHQWPATLVQPVGSPLSLECTVEGTSNPNLYWYRQAAGRGLQLLFYSVGIGQISSEVPQNLSASRPQDRQFILSSKKLLLSDSGFYLCAWSVQTEAFFGQGTRLTVV.